The 30 T cell receptor beta chains given below trace back to one sample, sequenced in a study of PD-L1 blockade in urothelial cancer. Only in-frame clones appear in the TCRdb table, and some are missing; sequencing was by immunoSEQ multiplex PCR. This sample yields some 52,000 clones, of which approximately 87% are seen a single time; 5.8% belongs to the top ten. Sequences were derived from PBMCs, sampled around atezolizumab (anti-PD-L1) treatment. All receptors derive from a man aged 40-49 years with urothelial cancer.

The genes are TRBV5-1 and TRBJ2-1; 8 bases match TRBD2. V gave up 4 bases and J gave up 3 bases; unmatched junction bases: 3. The germline CDR1 and CDR2 sequences are SGHRS and YFSETQ. The CDR3 is 14 residues long. The CDR3 sequence: CASSTGTSYNEQFF. Here the CDR3 DNA reads TGCGCCAGCAGCACCGGGACTAGCTACAATGAGCAGTTCTTC.

This chain uses TRBV27 with TRBJ2-7; D is ambiguous. This CDR3 contains 13 residues. The V gene's germline CDR1 is MNHEY and CDR2 SMNVEV (reference sequence). V shed 6 bases and J shed 5 bases, with 14 bases lying between them. The CDR3 DNA reads as TGTGCCAGCAGCTTCCATCCTAGAAACGAGCAGTACTTC. Residues: CASSFHPRNEQYF.

The CDR3 DNA reads as TGTGCCAGCTCACCACGGGACAGGGAGTGGAACGAGCAGTACTTC. It is translated as CASSPRDREWNEQYF. The chain is built from TRBV18 and TRBJ2-7; TRBD1 agrees at 9 bases. The J segment lost 5 bases and the V segment lost 1 base, leaving 6 bases of the junction unmatched. The CDR3 has 15 residues. From germline, CDR1 is KGHSH and CDR2 LQKENI.

This chain joins TRBV18 and TRBJ2-7; a possible D gene is TRBD1 (5 bases). Germline CDR1 reads KGHSH; CDR2 reads LQKENI. The CDR3 sequence is 14 residues long. Trimming removed 3 bases at V and 0 bases at J, with 9 bases between. DNA of the CDR3: TGTGCCAGCTCACCCAGGGTGAGCTCCTACGAGCAGTACTTC. This gives the protein CASSPRVSSYEQYF.

This clone was picked up one time. This chain links TRBV7-9 with TRBJ2-7, with D possibly TRBD1 on 5 matching bases. Trimming cost V 6 bases and J 0 bases, with 15 bases left between them. CDR3 length: 15 residues. The V gene's germline CDR1 is SEHNR and CDR2 FQNEAQ (reference sequence). The CDR3 bases are TGTGCCAGCAGTTCACCGCAGGGTAGCTCCTACGAGCAGTACTTC. This sequence encodes CASSSPQGSSYEQYF.

The J gene is TRBJ2-7, the V gene TRBV27, with 9 bases that match TRBD1. CDR3 length equals 15 residues. Germline trimming cut 4 bases from V and 6 bases from J; bases unmatched to any gene: 10. Germline values: CDR1 MNHEY, CDR2 SMNVEV (reference sequence). Written as DNA, the CDR3 is TGTGCCAGCAGTTCCCCCCTTACAGGGGGCGGCGAGCAGTACTTC. It translates to CASSSPLTGGGEQYF.

This clone has a handful of counts. The chain couples TRBV29-1 to TRBJ2-2; 9 nucleotides match TRBD1. This CDR3 comprises 15 residues. CDR1 and CDR2 from the germline V gene are SQVTM and ANQGSEA. Trimming at V came to 7 bases and at J to 4 bases, leaving 10 bases not matched to a gene. The CDR3 sequence is CSARGTGIITGELFF. CDR3 DNA sequence: TGCAGCGCTAGGGGGACAGGGATAATCACCGGGGAGCTGTTTTTT.

This rearrangement joins TRBV7-9 to TRBJ2-7; no clear D gene. The CDR3 length is 15 residues. CDR1 and CDR2 (germline): SEHNR, FQNEAQ (reference sequence). The V and J ends lost 5 bases and 5 bases respectively, with 19 bases between them. The CDR3 loop reads CASSLVPGRNHEQYF. CDR3 bases: TGTGCCAGCAGCCTGGTCCCAGGAAGGAACCACGAGCAGTACTTC.

This sequence joins TRBV27 and TRBJ2-7; the D is unclear. This CDR3 is 13 amino acids long. The V end lost 2 bases, the J end lost 0 bases, and 5 bases lay between the germline ends. Germline CDR1 and CDR2: MNHEY and SMNVEV (reference sequence). The CDR3 DNA is TGTGCCAGCAGTTTAACTACCTCCTACGAGCAGTACTTC. It is translated as CASSLTTSYEQYF.

This clone was detected only once. V gene TRBV7-3 combines with J gene TRBJ2-1, with TRBD2 identical over 8 bases. The CDR3 length is 14 residues. Trimming at V came to 6 bases and at J to 6 bases, leaving 7 bases not matched to a gene. Germline CDR1 is SGHTA and CDR2 is FQGTGA. The CDR3 bases are TGTGCCAGCAGTCAAGGGCTAGCGGGCAATGAGCAGTTCTTC. Translated, it gives CASSQGLAGNEQFF.

The chain links TRBV7-9 to TRBJ2-1, with 11 bases aligning to TRBD2. The CDR3 spans 18 residues. Losses at the gene ends were 2 bases for V and 5 bases for J; bases not matched to a gene: 11. Germline assignment: CDR1 SEHNR and CDR2 FQNEAQ (reference sequence). CDR3 amino acids: CASSLPLRLAGLNNEQFF. The CDR3 bases are TGTGCCAGCAGCTTACCCCTTAGACTAGCGGGATTGAACAATGAGCAGTTCTTC.

This sequence joins TRBV28 and TRBJ1-5; possible D gene TRBD1, 5 bases. Trimming took off 6 bases at V and 7 bases at J, with 22 bases between the two ends. Germline-derived CDR1 and CDR2 are MDHEN and SYDVKM. This CDR3 region has 16 residues. As DNA, the CDR3 is TGTGCCAGCAGCACGCGCGGCGGGGGATCGGGGCAGCCCCAGCATTTT. It encodes CASSTRGGGSGQPQHF.

This clone occurred a few times. The J gene is TRBJ1-3, the V gene TRBV28; D is uncertain. In germline, CDR1 is MDHEN, CDR2 SYDVKM. This CDR3 is built from 13 residues. V lost 8 bases and J 9 bases, leaving 17 bases between the germline ends. The CDR3 here is CASGLGSAGTIYF. DNA for the CDR3: TGTGCCAGCGGCCTGGGTTCGGCGGGCACCATATATTTT.

The J gene is TRBJ2-6, the V gene TRBV28; D is ambiguous. With 4 bases removed from V and 13 bases from J, the gap between germline ends came to 8 bases. CDR3 length: 11 residues. Per the germline V gene, CDR1 is MDHEN and CDR2 is SYDVKM. CDR3 DNA: TGTGCCAGCAGTTCCGAGGTAGTCCTGACTTTC. Encoded protein: CASSSEVVLTF.

This clone has a handful of counts. The rearrangement uses TRBV7-8 and TRBJ2-7, with D perhaps TRBD2 (7 bases). The CDR3 is 14 amino acids. Trimming pared 7 bases from V and 2 bases from J, leaving 15 bases between. Germline V lookup: CDR1 SGHVS, CDR2 FQNEAQ. The CDR3 region is CASNRAGQTYEQYF. In nucleotides, the CDR3 is TGTGCCAGCAATAGAGCGGGACAAACCTACGAGCAGTACTTC.

The CDR3 DNA is TGTGCCAGCAGCTCGACACTTCGAACCACCGGGGAGCTGTTTTTT. Protein product: CASSSTLRTTGELFF. The rearrangement uses TRBV7-9 and TRBJ2-2; D is undetermined. This CDR3 is 15 amino acids long. Germline CDR1 reads SEHNR; CDR2 reads FQNEAQ (reference sequence). Deletions cut 4 bases from V and 4 bases from J, with 13 bases between. The variable domain in full, with the rest retrieved from reference TRBV7-9 and TRBJ2-2, is DTGVSQNPRHKITKRGQNVTFRCDPISEHNRLYWYRQTLGQGPEFLTYFQNEAQLEKSRLLSDRFSAERPKGSFSTLEIQRTEQGDSAMYLCASSSTLRTTGELFFGEGSRLTVL.

The rearrangement links TRBV28 to TRBJ2-2; D possibly corresponds to TRBD2 (7 bases). CDR1 is MDHEN, CDR2 SYDVKM, per germline. There are 13 residues in the CDR3. Trimming pared 9 bases from V and 6 bases from J, leaving 14 bases between. The CDR3 protein is CASEGGGPGELFF. The DNA of the CDR3 is TGTGCCAGTGAGGGGGGGGGACCCGGGGAGCTGTTTTTT. Full variable domain (missing parts from reference TRBV28 and TRBJ2-2): DVKVTQSSRYLVKRTGEKVFLECVQDMDHENMFWYRQDPGLGLRLIYFSYDVKMKEKGDIPEGYSVSREKKERFSLILESASTNQTSMYLCASEGGGPGELFFGEGSRLTVL.

The rearrangement links TRBV18 to TRBJ1-4, with D tentatively TRBD1 (5 bases). Trimming took 6 bases from V and 5 from J, leaving 10 bases between them. The germline CDR1 and CDR2 sequences are KGHSH and LQKENI. The CDR3 has 13 amino acids. The CDR3 sequence: CASSLDSNEKLFF. CDR3 nucleotides: TGTGCCAGCTCTCTCGACAGCAATGAAAAACTGTTTTTT.

The rearrangement joins TRBV11-2 to TRBJ2-3; TRBD2 is a possible D gene (6 bases). CDR3 length: 14 amino acids. V lost 2 bases and J lost 2, with 8 bases in between. CDR1 is SGHAT and CDR2 is FQNNGV in the germline V gene. Here the CDR3 DNA reads TGTGCCAGCAGCTTATGGGACTCCACAGATACGCAGTATTTT. Translating it yields CASSLWDSTDTQYF.

This chain links TRBV4-1 with TRBJ1-2; D possibly corresponds to TRBD1 (5 bases). V was cut by 0 bases and J by 8 bases, with 16 bases left in between. The CDR3 sequence is 15 residues long. Germline lookup yields CDR1 MGHRA and CDR2 YSYEKL. In nucleotides, the CDR3 is TGCGCCAGCAGCCAAGACCCCGGGGGGATTGTGGGCTACACCTTC. Amino acid sequence: CASSQDPGGIVGYTF.

This chain links TRBV19 with TRBJ2-7; TRBD2 agrees at 9 bases. This CDR3 contains 16 residues. J was trimmed by 2 bases and V by 5 bases; bases with no gene match: 10. CDR1 is LNHDA, CDR2 SQIVND, per germline (reference sequence). For the CDR3, the DNA is TGTGCCAGTAGTGTGGTAGCGGGAGTTGGGACCTACGAGCAGTACTTC. This gives the protein CASSVVAGVGTYEQYF.

This chain uses TRBV9 with TRBJ2-3, with a weak D call TRBD2 (5 bases). CDR1 and CDR2 (germline): SGDLS, YYNGEE. The CDR3 runs to 15 residues. Trimming pared 2 bases from V and 3 bases from J, leaving 13 bases between. The CDR3 bases are TGTGCCAGCAGCGTCGGGCACGGGAAGACAGATACGCAGTATTTT. It is translated as CASSVGHGKTDTQYF.

The rearrangement uses TRBV28 and TRBJ1-2, with no clear D. There are 13 residues in the CDR3. The germline V and J ends were trimmed by 2 bases and 4 bases, with 8 bases remaining between them. Germline lookup yields CDR1 MDHEN and CDR2 SYDVKM. Written as DNA, the CDR3 is TGTGCCAGCAGTTTACTGGGCCTCTATGGCTACACCTTC. This encodes CASSLLGLYGYTF.

The CDR3 is CASSRRPGTGSGANVLTF. The CDR3 DNA reads as TGTGCCAGCTCACGACGTCCCGGGACAGGGTCTGGGGCCAACGTCCTGACTTTC. The gene calls are TRBV18 and TRBJ2-6; 9 bases agree with TRBD1. Unmatched junction bases numbered 8, after V lost 4 bases and J lost 1 base. Germline values: CDR1 KGHSH, CDR2 LQKENI. The CDR3 spans 18 residues.

J is TRBJ2-3 and V is TRBV7-6, with 8 bases fitting TRBD1. Germline lookup yields CDR1 SGHVS and CDR2 FNYEAQ. V shed 5 bases and J 6 bases; nucleotides not matched to a gene: 13. The CDR3 extends over 16 amino acids. The CDR3 loop is CASSRPRVTGADTQYF. The CDR3 DNA reads TGTGCCAGCAGCCGTCCCAGGGTGACAGGGGCTGATACGCAGTATTTT. The full variable domain, with the rest looked up from reference TRBV7-6 and TRBJ2-3, is GAGVSQSPRYKVTKRGQDVALRCDPISGHVSLYWYRQALGQGPEFLTYFNYEAQQDKSGLPNDRFSAERPEGSISTLTIQRTEQRDSAMYRCASSRPRVTGADTQYFGPGTRLTVL.

The genes are TRBV6-6 and TRBJ2-7, with D perhaps matching TRBD2 (5 bases). CDR3 length: 16 residues. Per germline, CDR1 MNHNY and CDR2 SVGAGI (reference sequence). V lost 2 bases and J lost 3, with 17 bases in between. CDR3 amino acids: CASSYLRGLYVYEQYF. CDR3 sequence (DNA): TGTGCCAGCAGTTACCTCCGGGGTCTGTACGTCTACGAGCAGTACTTC.

The V call is TRBV27, the J call TRBJ2-1, with D possibly matching TRBD2 (5 bases). V lost 10 bases and J 0 bases, leaving 16 bases between the germline ends. Germline V CDR1 and CDR2: MNHEY, SMNVEV (reference sequence). This CDR3 has 15 residues. The CDR3 nucleotides are TGTGCCACCCCCCGAGGGCAGCCCTCCTACAATGAGCAGTTCTTC. This sequence encodes CATPRGQPSYNEQFF.

The chain employs TRBV7-2 and TRBJ2-1, with 10 bases fitting TRBD2. Germline V gene lookup returns CDR1 SGHTA and CDR2 FQGNSA. The CDR3 totals 17 residues. Trimming removed 1 base from V and 0 bases from J; junction bases left unmatched: 3. The CDR3 nucleotides are TGTGCCAGCAGCTTAGTCCCTAGCGGGAGCTCCTACAATGAGCAGTTCTTC. Amino acids: CASSLVPSGSSYNEQFF. Full variable domain (missing parts from reference TRBV7-2 and TRBJ2-1): GAGVSQSPSNKVTEKGKDVELRCDPISGHTALYWYRQSLGQGLEFLIYFQGNSAPDKSGLPSDRFSAERTGGSVSTLTIQRTQQEDSAVYLCASSLVPSGSSYNEQFFGPGTRLTVL.

This chain's CDR3 is CASSAELAGVSNEQFF. CDR3 nucleotide sequence: TGTGCCAGCAGCGCCGAACTAGCGGGAGTATCCAATGAGCAGTTCTTC. The chain recombines TRBV7-3 with TRBJ2-1; 11 positions agree with TRBD2. With 5 bases clipped from V and 6 bases from J, the junction kept 9 bases outside the gene matches. Germline CDR1 reads SGHTA; CDR2 reads FQGTGA. CDR3 size: 16 residues.

This clone was seen a single time. The V call is TRBV9, the J call TRBJ2-3; 8 bases align to TRBD2. Germline V gene sequence: CDR1 SGDLS, CDR2 YYNGEE. This CDR3 has 14 residues. J gave up 5 bases and V 4 bases, and 6 bases lay outside the gene matches. In nucleotides, the CDR3 is TGTGCCAGCAGCCAAGGAGCGGGGGTAGATACGCAGTATTTT. This codes for CASSQGAGVDTQYF.